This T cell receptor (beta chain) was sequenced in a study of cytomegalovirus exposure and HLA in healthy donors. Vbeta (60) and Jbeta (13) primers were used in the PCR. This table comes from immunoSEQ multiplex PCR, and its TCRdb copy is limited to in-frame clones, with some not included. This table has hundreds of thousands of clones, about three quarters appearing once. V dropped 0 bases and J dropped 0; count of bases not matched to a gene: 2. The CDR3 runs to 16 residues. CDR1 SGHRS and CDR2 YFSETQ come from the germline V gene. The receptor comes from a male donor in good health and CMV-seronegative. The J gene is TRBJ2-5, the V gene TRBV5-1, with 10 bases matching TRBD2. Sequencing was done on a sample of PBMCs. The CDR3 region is CASSLGTSGNQETQYF. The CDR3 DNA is TGCGCCAGCAGCTTGGGGACTAGCGGAAACCAAGAGACCCAGTACTTC.